This T cell receptor beta chain was sequenced in a study of CD8 T cells in ankylosing spondylitis. The CDR3 length is 13 residues. The V gene's germline CDR1 is SQVTM and CDR2 ANQGSEA. V was clipped by 7 bases and J by 5 bases, with 18 bases between them. This clonotype was recorded at least ten times. MiXCR was run by TCRdb on the 5' RACE reads, yielding one entry per CDR3 protein. The data hold about 240,000 distinct CDR3 sequences, with 20% to 30% observed a single time. The chain couples TRBV29-1 to TRBJ2-7; perhaps TRBD2 as D (6 bases). The sequenced material came from blood, either unsorted or a sorted T cell fraction (not recorded which). The receptor was derived from a male donor with ankylosing spondylitis or in good health (not recorded which). In DNA, the CDR3 is TGCAGCGCTGGGGGGAGCCCGGGGGACGAGCAGTACTTC. Its protein product is CSAGGSPGDEQYF.